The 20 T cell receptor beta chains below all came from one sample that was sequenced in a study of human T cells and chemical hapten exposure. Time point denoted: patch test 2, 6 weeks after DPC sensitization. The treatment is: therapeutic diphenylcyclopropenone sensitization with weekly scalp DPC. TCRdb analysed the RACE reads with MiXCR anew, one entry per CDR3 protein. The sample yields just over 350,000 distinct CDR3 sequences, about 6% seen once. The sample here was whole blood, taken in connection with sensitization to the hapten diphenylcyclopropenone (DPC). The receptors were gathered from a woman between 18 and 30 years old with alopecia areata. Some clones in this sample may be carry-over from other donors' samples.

The CDR3 protein is CASRPRSGANVLTF. Here the CDR3 DNA reads TGTGCCAGCAGGCCACGTTCTGGGGCCAACGTCCTGACTTTC. The rearrangement links TRBV28 to TRBJ2-6, with no clear D. Trimming shortened V by 6 bases and J by 1 base, and 7 bases separated the two germline ends. Looked up from germline, CDR1 is MDHEN and CDR2 is SYDVKM. The CDR3 loop spans 14 amino acids.

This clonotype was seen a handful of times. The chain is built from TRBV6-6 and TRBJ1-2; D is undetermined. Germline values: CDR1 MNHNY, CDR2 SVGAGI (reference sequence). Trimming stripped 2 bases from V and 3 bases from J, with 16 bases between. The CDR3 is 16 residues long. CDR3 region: CASSYPGKKKDYGYTF. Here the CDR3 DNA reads TGTGCCAGCAGTTACCCGGGGAAAAAGAAGGACTATGGCTACACCTTC.

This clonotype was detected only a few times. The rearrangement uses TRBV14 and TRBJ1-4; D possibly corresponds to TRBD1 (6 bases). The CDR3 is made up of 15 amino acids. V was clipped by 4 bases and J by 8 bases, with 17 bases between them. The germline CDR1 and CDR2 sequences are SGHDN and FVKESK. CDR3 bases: TGTGCCAGCAGCCCACTAACAGGGCCGAGAGAAAAACTGTTTTTT. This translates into CASSPLTGPREKLFF.

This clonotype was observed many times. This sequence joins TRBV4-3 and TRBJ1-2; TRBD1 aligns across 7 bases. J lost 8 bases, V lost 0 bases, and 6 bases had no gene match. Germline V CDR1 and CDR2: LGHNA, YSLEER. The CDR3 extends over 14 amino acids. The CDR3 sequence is CASSQDKGAGGYTF. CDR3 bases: TGCGCCAGCAGCCAAGATAAGGGGGCGGGCGGCTACACCTTC.

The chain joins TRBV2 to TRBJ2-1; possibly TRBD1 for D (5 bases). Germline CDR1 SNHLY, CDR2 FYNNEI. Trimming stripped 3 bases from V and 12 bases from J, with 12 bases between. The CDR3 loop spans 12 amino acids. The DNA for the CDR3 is TGTGCCAGCAGTGATTTGGGGCTGGGGCAGTTCTTC. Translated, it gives CASSDLGLGQFF.

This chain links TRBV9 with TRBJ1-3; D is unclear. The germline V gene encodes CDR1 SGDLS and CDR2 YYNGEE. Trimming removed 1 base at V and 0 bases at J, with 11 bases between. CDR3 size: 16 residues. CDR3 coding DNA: TGTGCCAGCAGCGTAAATCCGGGTAGCTCTGGAAACACCATATATTTT. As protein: CASSVNPGSSGNTIYF.

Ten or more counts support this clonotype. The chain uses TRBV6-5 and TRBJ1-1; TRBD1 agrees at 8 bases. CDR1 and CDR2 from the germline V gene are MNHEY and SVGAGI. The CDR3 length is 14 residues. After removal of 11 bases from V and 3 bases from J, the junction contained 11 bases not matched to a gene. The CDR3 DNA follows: TGTGCCTCAAGACCCAGACAGGGGCACACTGAAGCTTTCTTT. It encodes CASRPRQGHTEAFF.

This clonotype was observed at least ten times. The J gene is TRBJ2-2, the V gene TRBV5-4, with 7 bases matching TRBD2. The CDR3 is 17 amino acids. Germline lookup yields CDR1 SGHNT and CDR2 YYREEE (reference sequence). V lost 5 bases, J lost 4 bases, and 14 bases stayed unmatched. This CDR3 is CASRRGGSQVRTGELFF. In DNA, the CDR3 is TGTGCCAGCAGGCGGGGAGGGTCCCAGGTGCGCACCGGGGAGCTGTTTTTT.

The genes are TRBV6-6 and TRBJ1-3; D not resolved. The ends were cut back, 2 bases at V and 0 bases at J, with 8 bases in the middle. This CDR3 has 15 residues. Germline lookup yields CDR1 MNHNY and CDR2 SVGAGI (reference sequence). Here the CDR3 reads CASSYRGSSGNTIYF. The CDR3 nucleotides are TGTGCCAGCAGTTACCGAGGGAGCTCTGGAAACACCATATATTTT.

The CDR3 here is CASSPTSGNTDTQYF. CDR3 bases: TGTGCCAGCAGCCCTACTAGCGGCAACACAGATACGCAGTATTTT. The rearrangement uses TRBV7-2 and TRBJ2-3; 8 bases match TRBD2. Germline assignment: CDR1 SGHTA and CDR2 FQGNSA. The CDR3 sequence is 15 residues long. V dropped 5 bases and J dropped 2; count of bases not matched to a gene: 6.

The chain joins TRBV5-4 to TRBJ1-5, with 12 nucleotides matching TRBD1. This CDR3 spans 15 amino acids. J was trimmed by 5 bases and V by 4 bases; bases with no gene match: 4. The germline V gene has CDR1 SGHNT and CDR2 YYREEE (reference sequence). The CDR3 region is CASSRDRGQDQPQHF. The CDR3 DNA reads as TGTGCCAGCAGCCGGGACAGGGGGCAGGATCAGCCCCAGCATTTT.

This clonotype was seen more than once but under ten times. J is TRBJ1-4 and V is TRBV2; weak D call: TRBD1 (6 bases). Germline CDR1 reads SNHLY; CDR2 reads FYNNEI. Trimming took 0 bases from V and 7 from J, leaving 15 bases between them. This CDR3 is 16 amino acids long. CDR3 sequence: CASSEAVQTGGEKLFF. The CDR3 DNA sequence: TGTGCCAGCAGTGAAGCGGTCCAGACAGGAGGTGAAAAACTGTTTTTT.

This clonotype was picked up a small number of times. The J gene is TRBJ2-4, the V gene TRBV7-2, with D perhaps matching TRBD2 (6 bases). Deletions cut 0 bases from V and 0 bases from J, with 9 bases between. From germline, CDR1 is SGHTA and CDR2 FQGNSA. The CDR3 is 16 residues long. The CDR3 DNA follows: TGTGCCAGCAGCTTAGCGGCGGGATCAGCCAAAAACATTCAGTACTTC. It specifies CASSLAAGSAKNIQYF.

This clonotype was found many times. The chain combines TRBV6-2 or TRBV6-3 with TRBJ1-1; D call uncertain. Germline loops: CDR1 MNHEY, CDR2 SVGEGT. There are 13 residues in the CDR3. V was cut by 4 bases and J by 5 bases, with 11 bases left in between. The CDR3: CASSLEPATEAFF. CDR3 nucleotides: TGTGCCAGCAGTTTGGAGCCTGCGACTGAAGCTTTCTTT.

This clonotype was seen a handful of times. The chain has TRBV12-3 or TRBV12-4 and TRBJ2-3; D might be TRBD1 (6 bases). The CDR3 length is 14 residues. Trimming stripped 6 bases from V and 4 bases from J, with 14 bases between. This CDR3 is CASSPTGNPDTQYF. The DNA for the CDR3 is TGTGCCAGCAGCCCCACAGGGAACCCAGATACGCAGTATTTT.

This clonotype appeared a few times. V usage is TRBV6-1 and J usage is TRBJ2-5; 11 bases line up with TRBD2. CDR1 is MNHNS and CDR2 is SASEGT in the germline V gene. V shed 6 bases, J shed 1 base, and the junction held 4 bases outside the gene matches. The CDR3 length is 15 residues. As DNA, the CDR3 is TGTGCCAGCAGAAGACTAGCGGGGTCCCAAGAGACCCAGTACTTC. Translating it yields CASRRLAGSQETQYF.

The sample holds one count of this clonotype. The CDR3 nucleotides are TGTGCCAGCAGTACAGGGGGGGGAGGAGAGACCCAGTACTTC. Translated: CASSTGGGGETQYF. The chain carries TRBV2 and TRBJ2-5, with TRBD1 as a possible D gene (8 bases). V lost 5 bases and J lost 4, with 14 bases in between. The CDR3 sequence is 14 residues long. Germline V gene data show CDR1 as SNHLY and CDR2 as FYNNEI.

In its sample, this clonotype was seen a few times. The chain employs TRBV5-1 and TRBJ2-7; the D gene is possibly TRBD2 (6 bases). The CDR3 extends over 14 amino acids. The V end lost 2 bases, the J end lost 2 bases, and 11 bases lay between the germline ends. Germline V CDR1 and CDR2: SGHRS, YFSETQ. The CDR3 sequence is CASSFLSGAYEQYF. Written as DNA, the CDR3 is TGCGCCAGCAGCTTTCTGTCGGGGGCCTACGAGCAGTACTTC.

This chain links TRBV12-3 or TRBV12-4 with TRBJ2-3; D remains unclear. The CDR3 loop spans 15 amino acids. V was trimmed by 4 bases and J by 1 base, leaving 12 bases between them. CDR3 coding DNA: TGTGCCAGCAGTTCAAATATGCAGGGCACAGATACGCAGTATTTT. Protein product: CASSSNMQGTDTQYF.

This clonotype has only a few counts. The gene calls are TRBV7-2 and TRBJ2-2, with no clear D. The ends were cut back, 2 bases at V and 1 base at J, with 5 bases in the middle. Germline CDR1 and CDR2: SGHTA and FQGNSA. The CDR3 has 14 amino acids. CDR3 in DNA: TGTGCCAGCAGCTTATTCTGGAACACCGGGGAGCTGTTTTTT. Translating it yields CASSLFWNTGELFF.